This paragraph reports one TCR beta chain. Its target is not known. The record originates from a study of cytotoxic CD8 clonotypes in ibrutinib-treated CLL. Study results and limitations: Patients had baseline clonality above age-matched healthy donors, and this clonality moved with circulating CD8+ T-cell counts. Baseline levels were approached again at progression, after clonality had risen at ibrutinib response.

The CDR3 covers 14 residues. From germline, CDR1 is KGHSH and CDR2 LQKENI. Trimming removed 2 bases at V and 4 bases at J, with 9 bases between. The assay was immunoSEQ multiplex PCR, and TCRdb's table has in-frame clones only and misses some. This sample carries some 350,000 clones, over 60% of them seen once, and the ten largest clones take around 6.3%. This receptor was identified in a human donor with chronic lymphocytic leukemia. The chain employs TRBV18 and TRBJ2-1; D is unresolved. This specimen consisted of PBMCs, obtained after 36 months of ibrutinib treatment. The CDR3 protein is CASSPGVRYNEQFF. CDR3 nucleotide sequence: TGTGCCAGCTCACCAGGGGTTAGGTACAATGAGCAGTTCTTC.